These 15 T cell receptor beta chains originate from one sample sequenced in a study of T cell responses to AZD1222 COVID-19 vaccine. The protocol was immunoSEQ multiplex PCR, while the TCRdb copy is restricted to in-frame clones and leaves out a portion. In the table there are around 90,000 clones, around 85% of which are singletons. This sample comprised peripheral blood, obtained on day 0 of AZD1222 vaccination. These receptors were taken from an adult in good health.

This rearrangement joins TRBV11-3 to TRBJ2-1, with TRBD2 matching over 12 bases. The ends lost 6 bases at V and 9 bases at J; junction bases unmatched: 9. In germline, CDR1 is SGHNT, CDR2 YENEEA. The CDR3 has 15 residues. Here the CDR3 reads CASRRLAGDGGEQFF. Here the CDR3 DNA reads TGTGCCAGCAGGAGACTAGCGGGAGATGGGGGTGAGCAGTTCTTC.

The chain couples TRBV4-1 to TRBJ1-2; D uncertain. V lost 1 base to trimming and J lost 2 bases, with 5 bases between them. The CDR3 consists of 13 residues. Germline V gene lookup returns CDR1 MGHRA and CDR2 YSYEKL. The CDR3 loop reads CASSQGQNYGYTF. The DNA for the CDR3 is TGCGCCAGCAGCCAAGGCCAGAACTATGGCTACACCTTC.

The chain uses TRBV11-3 and TRBJ2-3; maybe TRBD2 (5 bases). V lost 1 base to trimming and J lost 0 bases, with 11 bases between them. Germline lookup yields CDR1 SGHNT and CDR2 YENEEA. CDR3 size: 16 residues. As DNA, the CDR3 is TGTGCCAGCAGCTTAGTTCAGCGGTATAGCACAGATACGCAGTATTTT. This gives the protein CASSLVQRYSTDTQYF.

This rearrangement joins TRBV6-4 to TRBJ1-2; tentatively, D is TRBD1 (6 bases). CDR3 size: 15 residues. Germline CDR1 and CDR2: MRHNA and SNTAGT. The V end lost 6 bases, the J end lost 8 bases, and 22 bases lay between the germline ends. CDR3 in DNA: TGTGCCAGCAGACAACAGGGTATGGGACCCGGCGGCTACACCTTC. Its protein product is CASRQQGMGPGGYTF.

The table lists this clone with a count of one. The chain combines TRBV18 with TRBJ1-1; D is perhaps TRBD1 (5 bases). Germline V gene sequence: CDR1 KGHSH, CDR2 LQKENI. This CDR3 region has 13 residues. The V and J ends lost 2 bases and 1 base respectively, with 5 bases between them. As DNA, the CDR3 is TGTGCCAGCTCACCAGGGACGAACACTGAAGCTTTCTTT. Translation gives CASSPGTNTEAFF. The full variable domain, in which reference TRBV18 and TRBJ1-1 provide the parts outside the CDR3, is NAGVMQNPRHLVRRRGQEARLRCSPMKGHSHVYWYRQLPEEGLKFMVYLQKENIIDESGMPKERFSAEFPKEGPSILRIQQVVRGDSAAYFCASSPGTNTEAFFGQGTRLTVV.

This clone occurred a few times. CDR3 loop: CASSLVTSGSAGDTQYF. Here the CDR3 DNA reads TGTGCCAGCAGCTTAGTTACTAGCGGGAGTGCTGGAGATACGCAGTATTTT. The chain employs TRBV7-9 and TRBJ2-3; 11 bases are shared with TRBD2. Germline-derived CDR1 and CDR2 are SEHNR and FQNEAQ (reference sequence). The CDR3 is 17 amino acids. Trimming removed 1 base from V and 5 bases from J; junction bases left unmatched: 8.

The V call is TRBV4-1, the J call TRBJ2-1; 10 bases map to TRBD2. From germline, CDR1 is MGHRA and CDR2 YSYEKL. The CDR3 contains 16 residues. Trimming cost V 2 bases and J 3 bases; bases outside gene matches: 4. The CDR3 DNA is TGCGCCAGCAGCCAAACTAGCGGGACAGACTACAATGAGCAGTTCTTC. Protein sequence: CASSQTSGTDYNEQFF.

The gene calls are TRBV5-4 and TRBJ1-1, with 8 bases fitting TRBD1. Germline assignment: CDR1 SGHNT and CDR2 YYREEE (reference sequence). This CDR3 has 16 residues. Germline trimming cut 4 bases from V and 0 bases from J; bases unmatched to any gene: 8. The CDR3 protein is CASSPGQGLMNTEAFF. For the CDR3, the DNA is TGTGCCAGCAGCCCCGGACAGGGCCTCATGAACACTGAAGCTTTCTTT.

The gene calls are TRBV7-8 and TRBJ2-3; 13 nucleotides align to TRBD2. Germline CDR1 reads SGHVS; CDR2 reads FQNEAQ. The J segment lost 4 bases and the V segment lost 6 bases, leaving 7 bases of the junction unmatched. The CDR3 sequence is 16 residues long. The CDR3 spells CASSPPGLAGPDTQYF. The CDR3 nucleotides are TGTGCCAGCAGTCCCCCGGGACTAGCGGGACCAGATACGCAGTATTTT.

V usage is TRBV6-1 and J usage is TRBJ2-7, with D perhaps matching TRBD1 (6 bases). This CDR3 is built from 14 residues. Germline V gene sequence: CDR1 MNHNS, CDR2 SASEGT. V was shortened by 3 bases and J by 1 base, with 10 bases between the two germline ends. The CDR3 DNA sequence: TGTGCCAGCAGTGAGGGGACATGGTCCTACGAGCAGTACTTC. Amino acids: CASSEGTWSYEQYF.

This clone was counted a few times. This chain links TRBV30 with TRBJ1-3, with D hard to call. Between the trimmed V and J ends, which lost 5 bases and 4 bases, there was a span of 15 bases. The CDR3 covers 14 residues. CDR1 is GTSNPN, CDR2 SVGIG, per germline (reference sequence). The CDR3 DNA is TGTGCCTGGGTGGGCGCGGGGTCCGGAAACACCATATATTTT. Protein sequence: CAWVGAGSGNTIYF.

The CDR3, as DNA: TGTGCCAGCAGCCAAGAGGGGAACAGGGGAGGTGAAAAACTGTTTTTT. This gives the protein CASSQEGNRGGEKLFF. This chain uses TRBV4-2 with TRBJ1-4; 7 nucleotides align to TRBD1. Germline V gene lookup returns CDR1 LGHNA and CDR2 YNFKEQ. CDR3 size: 16 residues. Trimming removed 0 bases from V and 7 bases from J; junction bases left unmatched: 8.

The rearrangement joins TRBV7-8 to TRBJ2-5, with unresolved D. Between the trimmed V and J ends, which lost 5 bases and 2 bases, there was a span of 6 bases. The CDR3 contains 12 residues. Germline V gives CDR1 SGHVS, CDR2 FQNEAQ. CDR3 bases: TGTGCCAGCAGCCGACCACAAGAGACCCAGTACTTC. This gives the protein CASSRPQETQYF.

The V call is TRBV19, the J call TRBJ1-2; maybe TRBD1 (6 bases). V was clipped by 6 bases and J by 4 bases, with 15 bases between them. This CDR3 comprises 14 residues. Germline values: CDR1 LNHDA, CDR2 SQIVND (reference sequence). CDR3 in amino acids: CASSLTGSGYGYTF. The DNA for the CDR3 is TGTGCCAGTAGCCTTACAGGGTCGGGCTATGGCTACACCTTC. Supplemented by reference TRBV19 and TRBJ1-2, the full variable domain reads DGGITQSPKYLFRKEGQNVTLSCEQNLNHDAMYWYRQDPGQGLRLIYYSQIVNDFQKGDIAEGYSVSREKKESFPLTVTSAQKNPTAFYLCASSLTGSGYGYTFGSGTRLTVV.

This sequence joins TRBV2 and TRBJ1-6, with D unresolved. CDR3 length: 15 amino acids. CDR1 and CDR2 from the germline V gene are SNHLY and FYNNEI. Trimming took 6 bases from V and 3 from J, leaving 12 bases between them. The CDR3 region is CASREVVSYNSPLHF. DNA for the CDR3: TGTGCCAGCAGGGAGGTAGTCAGCTATAATTCACCCCTCCACTTT. Full variable domain (rest looked up from reference TRBV2 and TRBJ1-6): EPEVTQTPSHQVTQMGQEVILRCVPISNHLYFYWYRQILGQKVEFLVSFYNNEISEKSEIFDDQFSVERPDGSNFTLKIRSTKLEDSAMYFCASREVVSYNSPLHFGNGTRLTVT.